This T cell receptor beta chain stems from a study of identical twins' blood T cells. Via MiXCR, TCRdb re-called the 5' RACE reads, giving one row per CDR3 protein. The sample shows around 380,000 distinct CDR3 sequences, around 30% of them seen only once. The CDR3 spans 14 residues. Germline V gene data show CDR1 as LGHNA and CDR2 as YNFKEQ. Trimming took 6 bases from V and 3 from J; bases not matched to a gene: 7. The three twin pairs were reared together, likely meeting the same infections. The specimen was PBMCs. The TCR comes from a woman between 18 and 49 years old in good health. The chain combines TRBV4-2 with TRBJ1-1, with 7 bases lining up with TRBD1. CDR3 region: CASRTRGQDTEAFF. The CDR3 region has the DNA TGTGCCAGCAGGACAAGGGGGCAGGACACTGAAGCTTTCTTT.